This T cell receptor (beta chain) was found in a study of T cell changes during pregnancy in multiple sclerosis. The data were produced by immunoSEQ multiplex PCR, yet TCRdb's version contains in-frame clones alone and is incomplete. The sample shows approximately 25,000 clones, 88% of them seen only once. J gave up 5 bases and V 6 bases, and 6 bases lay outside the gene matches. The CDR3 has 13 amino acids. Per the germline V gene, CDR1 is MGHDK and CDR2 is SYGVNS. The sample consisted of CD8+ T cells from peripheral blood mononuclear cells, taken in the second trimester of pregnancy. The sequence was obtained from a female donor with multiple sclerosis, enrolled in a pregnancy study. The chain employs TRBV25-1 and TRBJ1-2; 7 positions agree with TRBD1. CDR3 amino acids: CASRPDREYGYTF. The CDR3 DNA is TGTGCCAGCAGACCCGACAGGGAGTATGGCTACACCTTC.